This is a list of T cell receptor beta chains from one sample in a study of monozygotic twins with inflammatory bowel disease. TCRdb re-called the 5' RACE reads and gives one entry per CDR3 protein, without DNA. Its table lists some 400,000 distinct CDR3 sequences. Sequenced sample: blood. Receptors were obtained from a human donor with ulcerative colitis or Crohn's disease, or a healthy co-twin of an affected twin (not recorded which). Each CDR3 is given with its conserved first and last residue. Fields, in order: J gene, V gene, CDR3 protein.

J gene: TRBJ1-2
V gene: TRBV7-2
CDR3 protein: CASSLNLANYGYTF

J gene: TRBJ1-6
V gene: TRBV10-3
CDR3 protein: CAISEMTGNSPLHF

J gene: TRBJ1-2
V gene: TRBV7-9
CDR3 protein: CASRLAVAEFDGYTF

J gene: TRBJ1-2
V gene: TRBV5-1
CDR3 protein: CASSLGMTNYGYTF

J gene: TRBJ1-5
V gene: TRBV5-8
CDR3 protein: CASSLAFLSDHNQPQHF

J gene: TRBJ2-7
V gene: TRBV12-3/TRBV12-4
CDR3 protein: CASRRTGTYEQYF

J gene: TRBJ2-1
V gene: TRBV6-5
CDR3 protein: CASSYKLAGRDEQFF

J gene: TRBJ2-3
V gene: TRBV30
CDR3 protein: CAWRAGPGQQNTQYF

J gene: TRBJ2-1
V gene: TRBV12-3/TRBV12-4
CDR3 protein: CASSPSGSGHNEQFF

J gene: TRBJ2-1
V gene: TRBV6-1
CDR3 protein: CASRPRDYYNEQFF

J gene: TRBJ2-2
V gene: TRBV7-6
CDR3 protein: CASSLVDTGELSF

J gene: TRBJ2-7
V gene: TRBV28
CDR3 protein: CASSLPGLAAYELYF

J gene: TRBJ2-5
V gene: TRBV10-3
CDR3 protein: CAISAGQGQETQYF

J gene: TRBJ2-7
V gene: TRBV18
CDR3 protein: CASSPLGGQNEQYF